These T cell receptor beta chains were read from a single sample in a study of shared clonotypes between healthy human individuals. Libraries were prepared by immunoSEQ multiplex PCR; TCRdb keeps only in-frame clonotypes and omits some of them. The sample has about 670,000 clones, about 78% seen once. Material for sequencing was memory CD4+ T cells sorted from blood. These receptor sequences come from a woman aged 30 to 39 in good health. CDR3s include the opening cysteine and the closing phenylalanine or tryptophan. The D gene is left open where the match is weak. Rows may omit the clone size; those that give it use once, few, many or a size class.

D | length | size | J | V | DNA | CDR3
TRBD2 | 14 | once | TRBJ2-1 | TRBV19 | TGTGCCAGTAGTATAAAGCGGGATCCCCCTGAGCAGTTCTTC | CASSIKRDPPEQFF
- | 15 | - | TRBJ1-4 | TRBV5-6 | TGTGCCAGCAGCACCAATACGGCAACTAATGAAAAACTGTTTTTT | CASSTNTATNEKLFF
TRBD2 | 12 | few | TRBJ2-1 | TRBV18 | TGTGCCAGCTCAACCCCGGGGGGTGAGCAGTTCTTC | CASSTPGGEQFF
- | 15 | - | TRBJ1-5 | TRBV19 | TGTGCCAGTAGTACGTTGGACGCGTTGAGCCAGCCCCAGCATTTT | CASSTLDALSQPQHF
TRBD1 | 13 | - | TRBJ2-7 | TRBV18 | TGTGCCAGCTCACCCGGGACAGGGAACGAGCAGTACTTC | CASSPGTGNEQYF
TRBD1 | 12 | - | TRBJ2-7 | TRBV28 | TGTGCCACTCAGGGGGCGCGTTACGAGCAGTACTTC | CATQGARYEQYF
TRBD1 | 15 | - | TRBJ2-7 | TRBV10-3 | TGTGCCATCAGTGATCCGGGACAGTCGACCTACGAGCAGTACTTC | CAISDPGQSTYEQYF
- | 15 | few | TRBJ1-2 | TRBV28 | TGTGCCAGCAGACGGATCTACCCTCCTGGGGATGGCTACACCTTC | CASRRIYPPGDGYTF
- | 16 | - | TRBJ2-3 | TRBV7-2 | TGTGCCAGCCAGGGGGGACCGGGAGGGCCCTCAGATACGCAGTATTTT | CASQGGPGGPSDTQYF
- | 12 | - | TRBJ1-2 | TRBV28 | TGTGCCACCCCGGGGACCTACTATGGCTACACCTTC | CATPGTYYGYTF
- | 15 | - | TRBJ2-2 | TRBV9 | TGTGCCAGCAGCGCCAATGGGGGTATCGGCGGGGAGCTGTTTTTT | CASSANGGIGGELFF
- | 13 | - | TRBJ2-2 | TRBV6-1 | TGTGCCAGCAGCTGGACGACCACCGGGGAGCTGTTTTTT | CASSWTTTGELFF
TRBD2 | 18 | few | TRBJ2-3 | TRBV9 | TGTGCCAGCAGCGTAGGACTAGCGGGAAGATCTAGCACAGATACGCAGTATTTT | CASSVGLAGRSSTDTQYF
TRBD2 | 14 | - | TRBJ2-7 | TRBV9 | TGTGCCAGCAGCGCGGGAGGGCACAGCGACGAGCAGTACTTC | CASSAGGHSDEQYF
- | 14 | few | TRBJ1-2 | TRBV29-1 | TGCAGCGTTGCCTTGGACGTAGAAGGCGGTGGCTACACCTTC | CSVALDVEGGGYTF
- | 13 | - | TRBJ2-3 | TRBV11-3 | TGTGCCAGCAGCTACAGTAGCACAGATACGCAGTATTTT | CASSYSSTDTQYF
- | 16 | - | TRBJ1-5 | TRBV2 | TGTGCCAGCCAACTCTCGTGGGCCCGAGGTGATCAGCCCCAGCATTTT | CASQLSWARGDQPQHF
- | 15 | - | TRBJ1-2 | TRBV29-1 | TGCAGCGTTGAGGTCCCCCACGGGGGCGGCTATGGCTACACCTTC | CSVEVPHGGGYGYTF
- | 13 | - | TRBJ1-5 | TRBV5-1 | TGCGCCAGCAGCTTAGTTAGCAATCAGCCCCAGCATTTT | CASSLVSNQPQHF
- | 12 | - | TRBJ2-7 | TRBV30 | TGTGCCTGGAGGGGAGCCCTTGTCGAGCAGTACTTC | CAWRGALVEQYF
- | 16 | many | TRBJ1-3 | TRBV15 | TGTGCCACCAGCAGAGACGGGGGTGTCACTGGAAACACCATATATTTT | CATSRDGGVTGNTIYF
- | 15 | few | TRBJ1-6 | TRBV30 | TGTGCCTGGAGTGTATTCGGCCCCTCCGGTTCACCCCTCCACTTT | CAWSVFGPSGSPLHF
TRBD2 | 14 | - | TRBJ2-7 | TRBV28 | TGTGCCAGCAGAACGGGGGGGCTCCTCTACGAGCAGTACTTC | CASRTGGLLYEQYF
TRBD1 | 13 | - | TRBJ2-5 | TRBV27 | TGTGCCAGCAGGACGACAGGGGTCGAGACCCAGTACTTC | CASRTTGVETQYF
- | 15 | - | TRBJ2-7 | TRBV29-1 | TGCAGCGTTGAAGAGGTCAGCCGGAGCTCCTACGAGCAGTACTTC | CSVEEVSRSSYEQYF
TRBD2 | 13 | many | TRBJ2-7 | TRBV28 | TGTGCCAGCATGGGACTAGAAACCTACGAGCAGTACTTC | CASMGLETYEQYF
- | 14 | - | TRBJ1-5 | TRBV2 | TGTGCCAGCACGCAGAAGATTAGTAATCAGCCCCAGCATTTT | CASTQKISNQPQHF
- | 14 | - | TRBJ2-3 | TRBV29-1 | TGCAGCGTTGGAAAGACAGATTTAACAGATACGCAGTATTTT | CSVGKTDLTDTQYF
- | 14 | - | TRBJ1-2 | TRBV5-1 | TGCGCCAGCAGCTTGGGATCGGGGCTGGGTGGCTACACCTTC | CASSLGSGLGGYTF
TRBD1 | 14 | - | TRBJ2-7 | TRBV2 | TGTGCCAGCAGACCGGGACAGGGACCCTACGAGCAGTACTTC | CASRPGQGPYEQYF
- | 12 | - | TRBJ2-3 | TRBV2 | TGTGCCAGCGGGTATAGCACAGATACGCAGTATTTT | CASGYSTDTQYF
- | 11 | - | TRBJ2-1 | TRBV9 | TGTGCCAGCAGCGTAGTGGAAGAGCAGTTCTTC | CASSVVEEQFF
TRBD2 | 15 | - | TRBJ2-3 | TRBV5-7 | TGTGCCAGCAGCTTGGAGCGGGAGTCGACAGATACGCAGTATTTT | CASSLERESTDTQYF
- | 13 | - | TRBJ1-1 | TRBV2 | TGTGCCAGCCCCGGGACCGTGATGGGTGAAGCTTTCTTT | CASPGTVMGEAFF
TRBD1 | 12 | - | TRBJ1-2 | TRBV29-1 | TGCAGCGTTGAATCAGGGGGCGGTGGCTACACCTTC | CSVESGGGGYTF
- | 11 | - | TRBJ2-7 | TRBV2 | TGTGCCAGCAGACAGGGCTCCGAGCAGTACTTC | CASRQGSEQYF
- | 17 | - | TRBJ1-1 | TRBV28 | TGTGCCAGCAGTTTACCACTCGTACGACAGAAGAACACTGAAGCTTTCTTT | CASSLPLVRQKNTEAFF
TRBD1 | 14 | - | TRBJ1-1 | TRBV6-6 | TGTGCCAGCAGTCACGGGACAGGGGTTCCTGAAGCTTTCTTT | CASSHGTGVPEAFF
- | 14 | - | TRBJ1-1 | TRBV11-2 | TGTGCCAGCAGCTCTCCCAGGGGAAACACTGAAGCTTTCTTT | CASSSPRGNTEAFF
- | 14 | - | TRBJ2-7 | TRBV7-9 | TGTGCCAGCACCAAGGGGGGAGTGGCCTACGAGCAGTACTTC | CASTKGGVAYEQYF
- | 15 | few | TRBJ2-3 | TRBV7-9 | TGTGCCAGCAGCTTAGGTCCCAGAGTAACAGATACGCAGTATTTT | CASSLGPRVTDTQYF